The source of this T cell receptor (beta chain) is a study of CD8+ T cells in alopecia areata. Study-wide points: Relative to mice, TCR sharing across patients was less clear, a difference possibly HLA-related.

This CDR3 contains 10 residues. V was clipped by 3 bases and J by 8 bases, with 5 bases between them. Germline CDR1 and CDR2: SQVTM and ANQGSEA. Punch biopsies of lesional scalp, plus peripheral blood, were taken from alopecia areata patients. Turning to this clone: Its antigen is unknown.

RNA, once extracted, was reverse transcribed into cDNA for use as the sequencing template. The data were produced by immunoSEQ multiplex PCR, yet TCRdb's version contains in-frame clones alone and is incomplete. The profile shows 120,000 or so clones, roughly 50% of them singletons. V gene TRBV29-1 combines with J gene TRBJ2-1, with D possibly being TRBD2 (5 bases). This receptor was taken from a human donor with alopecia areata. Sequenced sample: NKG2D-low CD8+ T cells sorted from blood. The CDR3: CSVDSDEQFF. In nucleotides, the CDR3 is TGCAGCGTTGATAGCGATGAGCAGTTCTTC.